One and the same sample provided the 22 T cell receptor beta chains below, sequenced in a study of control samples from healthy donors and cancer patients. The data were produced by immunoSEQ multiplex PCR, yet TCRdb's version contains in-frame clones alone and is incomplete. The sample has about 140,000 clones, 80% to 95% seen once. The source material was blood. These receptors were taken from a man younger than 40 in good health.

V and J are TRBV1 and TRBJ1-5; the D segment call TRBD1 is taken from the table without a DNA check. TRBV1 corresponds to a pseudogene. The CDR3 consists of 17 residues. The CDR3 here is CTSSQFGQGEGCQPQHF. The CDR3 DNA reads TGCACCAGCAGCCAATTCGGCCAGGGGGAAGGGTGTCAGCCCCAGCATTTT.

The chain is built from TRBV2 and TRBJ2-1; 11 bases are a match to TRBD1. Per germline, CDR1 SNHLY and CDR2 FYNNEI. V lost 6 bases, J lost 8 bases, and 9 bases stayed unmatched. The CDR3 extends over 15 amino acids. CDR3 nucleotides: TGTGCCAGCAGGGTGGACAGGGGGCGTAACGATGAGCAGTTCTTC. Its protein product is CASRVDRGRNDEQFF.

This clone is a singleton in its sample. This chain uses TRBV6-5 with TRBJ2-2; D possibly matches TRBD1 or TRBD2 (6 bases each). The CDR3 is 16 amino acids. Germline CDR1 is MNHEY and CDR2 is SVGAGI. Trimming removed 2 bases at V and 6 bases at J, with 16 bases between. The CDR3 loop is CASSYEGGPWSGELFF. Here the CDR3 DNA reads TGTGCCAGCAGTTACGAAGGGGGGCCGTGGTCCGGGGAGCTGTTTTTT.

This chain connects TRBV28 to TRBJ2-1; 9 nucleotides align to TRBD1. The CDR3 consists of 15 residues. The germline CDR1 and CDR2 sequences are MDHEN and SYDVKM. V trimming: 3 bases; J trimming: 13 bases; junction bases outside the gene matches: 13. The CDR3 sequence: CASSLPGQGTFGQFF. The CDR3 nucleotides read TGTGCCAGCAGTTTGCCGGGACAGGGTACTTTTGGACAGTTCTTC.

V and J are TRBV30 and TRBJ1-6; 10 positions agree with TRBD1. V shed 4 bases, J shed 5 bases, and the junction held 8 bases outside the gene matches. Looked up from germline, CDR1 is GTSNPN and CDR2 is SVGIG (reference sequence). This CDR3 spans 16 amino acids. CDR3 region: CAWNPGQGTNNSPLHF. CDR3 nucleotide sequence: TGTGCCTGGAACCCGGGACAGGGGACAAATAATTCACCCCTCCACTTT.

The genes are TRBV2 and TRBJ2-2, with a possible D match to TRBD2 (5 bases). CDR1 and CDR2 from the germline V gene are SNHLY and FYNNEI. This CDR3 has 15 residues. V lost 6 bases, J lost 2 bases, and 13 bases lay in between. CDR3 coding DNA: TGTGCCAGCAGAGTTAGGACTGATAACACCGGGGAGCTGTTTTTT. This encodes CASRVRTDNTGELFF.

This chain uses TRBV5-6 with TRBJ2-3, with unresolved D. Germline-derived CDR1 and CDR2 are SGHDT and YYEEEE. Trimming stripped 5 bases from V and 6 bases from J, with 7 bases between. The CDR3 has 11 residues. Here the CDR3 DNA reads TGTGCCAGCAGTCTTTCCGATACGCAGTATTTT. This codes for CASSLSDTQYF.

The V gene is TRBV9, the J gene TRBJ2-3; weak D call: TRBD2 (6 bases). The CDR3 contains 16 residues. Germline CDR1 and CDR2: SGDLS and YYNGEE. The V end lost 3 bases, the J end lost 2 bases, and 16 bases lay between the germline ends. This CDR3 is CASSGGGRGVTDTQYF. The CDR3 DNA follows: TGTGCCAGCAGCGGTGGAGGGAGAGGGGTCACAGATACGCAGTATTTT.

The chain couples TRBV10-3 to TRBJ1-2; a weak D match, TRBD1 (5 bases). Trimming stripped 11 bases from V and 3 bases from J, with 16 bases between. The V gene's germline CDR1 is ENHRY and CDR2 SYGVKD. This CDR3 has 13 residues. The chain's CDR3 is CASRDEGYYGYTF. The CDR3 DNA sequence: TGTGCCTCCCGGGACGAAGGATACTATGGCTACACCTTC.

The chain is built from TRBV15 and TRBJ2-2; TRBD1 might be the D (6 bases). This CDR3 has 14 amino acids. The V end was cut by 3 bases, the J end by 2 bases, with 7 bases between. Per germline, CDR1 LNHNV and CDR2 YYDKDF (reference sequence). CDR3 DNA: TGTGCCACCAGCAGCAGGGGCAACACCGGGGAGCTGTTTTTT. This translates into CATSSRGNTGELFF.

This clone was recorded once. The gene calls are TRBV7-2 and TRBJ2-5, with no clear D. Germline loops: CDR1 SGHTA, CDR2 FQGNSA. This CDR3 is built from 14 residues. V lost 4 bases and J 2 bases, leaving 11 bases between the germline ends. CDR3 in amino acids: CASSSRSGQETQYF. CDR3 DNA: TGTGCCAGCAGCTCCAGGTCGGGTCAAGAGACCCAGTACTTC.

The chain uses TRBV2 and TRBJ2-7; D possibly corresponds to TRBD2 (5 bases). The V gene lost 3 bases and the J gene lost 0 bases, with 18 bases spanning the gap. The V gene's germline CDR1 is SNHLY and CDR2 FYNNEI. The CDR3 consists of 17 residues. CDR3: CASSEFPPGGLSYEQYF. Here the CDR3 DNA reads TGTGCCAGCAGTGAGTTCCCGCCTGGCGGGCTCTCCTACGAGCAGTACTTC.

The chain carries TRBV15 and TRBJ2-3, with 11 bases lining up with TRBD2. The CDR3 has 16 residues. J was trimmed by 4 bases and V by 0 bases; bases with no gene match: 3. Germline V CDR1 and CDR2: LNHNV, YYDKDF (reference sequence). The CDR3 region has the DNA TGTGCCACCAGCAGAGATAGCGGGAGGGCCGCAGATACGCAGTATTTT. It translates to CATSRDSGRAADTQYF.

As DNA, the CDR3 is TGTGCCACCCGGTCGAAAGAGGGGGACAGGGTTGCTTTCTTT. Translating it yields CATRSKEGDRVAFF. The chain recombines TRBV27 with TRBJ1-1, with 9 bases identical to TRBD1. This CDR3 comprises 14 residues. The ends lost 10 bases at V and 11 bases at J; junction bases unmatched: 17. The germline CDR1 and CDR2 sequences are MNHEY and SMNVEV (reference sequence).

CDR3 sequence reads: CASSRTSANTGELFF. The CDR3 DNA follows: TGTGCCAGCAGCCGGACTAGCGCCAACACCGGGGAGCTGTTTTTT. This chain joins TRBV5-4 and TRBJ2-2; 9 nucleotides agree with TRBD2. This CDR3 is 15 amino acids long. Germline trimming cut 4 bases from V and 2 bases from J; bases unmatched to any gene: 3. Germline lookup yields CDR1 SGHNT and CDR2 YYREEE (reference sequence).

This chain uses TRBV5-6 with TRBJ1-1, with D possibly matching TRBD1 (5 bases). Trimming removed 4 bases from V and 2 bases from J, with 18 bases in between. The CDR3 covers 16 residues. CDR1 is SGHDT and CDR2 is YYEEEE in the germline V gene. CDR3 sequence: CASSRDRGAPNTEAFF. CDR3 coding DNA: TGTGCCAGCAGCCGGGACCGCGGAGCCCCTAACACTGAAGCTTTCTTT.

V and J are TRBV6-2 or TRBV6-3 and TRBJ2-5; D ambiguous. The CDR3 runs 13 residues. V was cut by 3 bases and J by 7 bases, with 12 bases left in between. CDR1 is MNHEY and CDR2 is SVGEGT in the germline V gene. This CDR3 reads CASSYTESRTQYF. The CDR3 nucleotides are TGTGCCAGCAGTTATACAGAATCTAGGACCCAGTACTTC.

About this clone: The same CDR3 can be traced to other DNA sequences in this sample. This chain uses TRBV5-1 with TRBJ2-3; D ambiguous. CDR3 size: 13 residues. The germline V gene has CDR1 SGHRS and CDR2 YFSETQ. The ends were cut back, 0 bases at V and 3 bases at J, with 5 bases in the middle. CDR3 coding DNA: TGCGCCAGCAGCTTGGACTATACAGATACGCAGTATTTT. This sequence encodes CASSLDYTDTQYF.

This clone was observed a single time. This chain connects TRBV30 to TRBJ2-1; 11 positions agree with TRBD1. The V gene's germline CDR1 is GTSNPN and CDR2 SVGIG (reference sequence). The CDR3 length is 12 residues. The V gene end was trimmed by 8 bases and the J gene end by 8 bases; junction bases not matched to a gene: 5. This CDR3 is CAEDRGRDEQFF. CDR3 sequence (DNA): TGTGCCGAGGACAGGGGGCGGGATGAGCAGTTCTTC.

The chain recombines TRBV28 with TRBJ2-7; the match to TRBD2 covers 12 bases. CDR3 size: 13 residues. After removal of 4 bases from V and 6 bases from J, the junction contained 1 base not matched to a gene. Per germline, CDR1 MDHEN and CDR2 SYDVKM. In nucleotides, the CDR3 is TGTGCCAGCAGTTCGGGACTAGCGGGCGAGCAGTACTTC. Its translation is CASSSGLAGEQYF. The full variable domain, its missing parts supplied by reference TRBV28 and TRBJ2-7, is DVKVTQSSRYLVKRTGEKVFLECVQDMDHENMFWYRQDPGLGLRLIYFSYDVKMKEKGDIPEGYSVSREKKERFSLILESASTNQTSMYLCASSSGLAGEQYFGPGTRLTVT.

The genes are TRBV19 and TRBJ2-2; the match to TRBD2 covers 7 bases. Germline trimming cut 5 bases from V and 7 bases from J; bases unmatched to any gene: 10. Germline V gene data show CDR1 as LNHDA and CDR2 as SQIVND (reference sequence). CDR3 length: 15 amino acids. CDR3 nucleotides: TGTGCCAGTAGTTCTCCAACGGGGGGAAGCGGGGAGCTGTTTTTT. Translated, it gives CASSSPTGGSGELFF.

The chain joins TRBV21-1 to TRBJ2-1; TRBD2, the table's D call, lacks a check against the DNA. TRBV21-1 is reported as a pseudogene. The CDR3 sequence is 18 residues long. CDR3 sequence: CASSPPPLAGIRGDEQFF. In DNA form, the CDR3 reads TGTGCCAGCAGCCCACCTCCACTAGCGGGAATTAGAGGGGATGAGCAGTTCTTC.